This T cell receptor beta chain was observed in a study of preoperative IRX-2 immunotherapy in early breast cancer. Deletions cut 0 bases from V and 2 bases from J, with 12 bases between. This CDR3 is 16 amino acids long. CDR1 is KGHSH and CDR2 is LQKENI in the germline V gene. The assay was immunoSEQ multiplex PCR, and TCRdb's table has in-frame clones only and misses some. The repertoire holds 20,000 to 30,000 clones, with 70% to 90% as singletons. The treatment is: preoperative locoregional IRX-2 cytokine immunotherapy. This phase Ib study tested locoregional IRX-2 cytokine immunotherapy given before surgery.

The sequenced sample was lymph node tissue, obtained after IRX-2 immunotherapy. This clonotype originated in a human donor with breast cancer. V is TRBV18 and J is TRBJ2-3; D unresolved. The CDR3 sequence: CASSPPDSPTTDTQYF. CDR3 DNA: TGTGCCAGCTCACCACCGGATAGCCCGACCACAGATACGCAGTATTTT.